These 25 T cell receptor beta chains share one sample of origin, sequenced in a study of T-cell memory formation after mild COVID-19. TCRdb called the 5' RACE reads again in MiXCR, with one record for every CDR3 protein. This table has about 450,000 distinct CDR3 sequences, 23% appearing once. Sequencing was performed on PBMCs or a T cell subset sorted from them (not recorded which). The receptor set was obtained from an adult woman who had mild COVID-19 (a few samples of this study predate the infection). Cell type and time point are not known.

The rearrangement joins TRBV6-6 to TRBJ1-4; D is ambiguous. From germline, CDR1 is MNHNY and CDR2 SVGAGI (reference sequence). The V end was cut by 10 bases, the J end by 8 bases, with 17 bases between. The CDR3 totals 13 residues. The chain's CDR3 is CATTGFSGEKLFF. The CDR3 DNA follows: TGTGCCACCACGGGTTTCTCTGGAGAAAAACTGTTTTTT.

This clonotype was observed at least ten times. The chain has TRBV7-6 and TRBJ1-5, with D perhaps matching TRBD1 (6 bases). The CDR3 is made up of 16 amino acids. V lost 5 bases and J lost 5, with 19 bases in between. In germline, CDR1 is SGHVS, CDR2 FNYEAQ. CDR3 protein: CASSPSTGGMDQPQHF. The CDR3 region has the DNA TGTGCCAGCAGCCCCAGCACGGGGGGCATGGATCAGCCCCAGCATTTT.

For this clonotype: Mismatch with germline at one junction end may stem from a read error. This chain uses TRBV29-1 with TRBJ1-1; 9 bases align to TRBD1. The germline gives CDR1 SQVTM, CDR2 ANQGSEA. The CDR3 runs to 14 residues. For the CDR3, the DNA is TGCAGCGTAGCGGGACAGGGCTGGGTCACTGAAGATTTCTTT. Its translation is CSVAGQGWVTEDFF.

This clonotype was counted at least ten times. One end of the junction is discordant with germline, which a read error may explain. V usage is TRBV12-3 or TRBV12-4 and J usage is TRBJ2-1; D gene ambiguous. This CDR3 is built from 13 residues. The CDR3 reads CASSLGPYNEQFF. CDR3 nucleotide sequence: TGTGCCAGCAGCTTAGGACCCTACAATGAGCAGTTCTTC.

There are a few counts of this clonotype. This chain joins TRBV7-2 and TRBJ2-1, with 11 nucleotides matching TRBD2. Trimming at V came to 3 bases and at J to 12 bases, leaving 13 bases not matched to a gene. The CDR3 loop spans 16 amino acids. From germline, CDR1 is SGHTA and CDR2 FQGNSA. The CDR3 sequence: CASSLLLGLAGGLQFF. The CDR3 bases are TGTGCCAGCAGCTTGTTACTCGGACTAGCGGGCGGCTTGCAGTTCTTC.

Only a few counts were recorded for this clonotype. The V and J genes are TRBV3-1 and TRBJ2-7, with no clear D. Germline V gene data show CDR1 as LGHDT and CDR2 as YNNKEL (reference sequence). V dropped 1 base and J dropped 4 bases, with 11 bases sitting between them. This CDR3 region has 14 residues. The CDR3 DNA follows: TGTGCCAGCAGCCAAGCGGGTGACTCGTACGAGCAGTACTTC. Its protein is CASSQAGDSYEQYF.

This clonotype has a handful of counts. The chain combines TRBV4-1 with TRBJ1-5; 9 bases are a match to TRBD1. This CDR3 has 19 amino acids. In germline, CDR1 is MGHRA, CDR2 YSYEKL. Germline trimming cut 4 bases from V and 0 bases from J; bases unmatched to any gene: 13. The CDR3 bases are TGCGCCAGCAGCCTTAGCGGACAGGGGAAAGGAAATAGCAATCAGCCCCAGCATTTT. Protein product: CASSLSGQGKGNSNQPQHF.

This clonotype was recorded a few times. CDR3 nucleotide sequence: TGTGCCAGCAGCACAGACAGGGGACGCTATAATTCACCCCTCCACTTT. Its translation: CASSTDRGRYNSPLHF. V gene TRBV12-3 or TRBV12-4 combines with J gene TRBJ1-6, with 8 bases lining up with TRBD1. Germline trimming cut 6 bases from V and 3 bases from J; bases unmatched to any gene: 7. There are 16 residues in the CDR3.

This clonotype was detected only a few times. The V call is TRBV12-3 or TRBV12-4, the J call TRBJ1-1; TRBD1 matches at 8 bases. This CDR3 comprises 16 residues. Trimming at V came to 5 bases and at J to 1 base, leaving 9 bases not matched to a gene. The CDR3 DNA follows: TGTGCCAGCAGTCCCCCCGCCGGGACAGGGAACACTGAAGCTTTCTTT. This encodes CASSPPAGTGNTEAFF.

This clonotype occurred a few times. J is TRBJ2-5 and V is TRBV7-9, with 8 bases identical to TRBD1. J lost 5 bases, V lost 4 bases, and 9 bases had no gene match. CDR1 is SEHNR, CDR2 FQNEAQ, per germline (reference sequence). The CDR3 totals 15 residues. CDR3 in DNA: TGTGCCAGCAGCTCCCCGGACAGGGCTAGGGAGACCCAGTACTTC. The encoded protein is CASSSPDRARETQYF.

The rearrangement joins TRBV5-1 to TRBJ2-2; no definite D call. The CDR3 spans 17 residues. V lost 7 bases to trimming and J lost 5 bases, with 24 bases between them. The germline V gene has CDR1 SGHRS and CDR2 YFSETQ. For the CDR3, the DNA is TGCGCCAGCTGCCCCTCCAGATTACAGAATCCGACCGGGGAGCTGTTTTTT. It yields the protein CASCPSRLQNPTGELFF.

V gene TRBV5-4 combines with J gene TRBJ2-1; perhaps D is TRBD1 or TRBD2 (5 bases each). This CDR3 region has 15 residues. Deletions cut 0 bases from V and 9 bases from J, with 16 bases between. The germline CDR1 and CDR2 sequences are SGHNT and YYREEE (reference sequence). The CDR3 nucleotides are TGTGCCAGCAGCTTGGCCGGGGCTAGTCCAAGTGAGCAGTTCTTC. This gives the protein CASSLAGASPSEQFF.

The sample holds many counts of this clonotype. The rearrangement uses TRBV12-3 or TRBV12-4 and TRBJ1-1; D is uncertain. The CDR3 consists of 15 residues. Trimming left V 1 base short and J 2 bases short, with 11 bases between. The CDR3 sequence: CASSLDGSYNTEAFF. Here the CDR3 DNA reads TGTGCCAGCAGTTTAGATGGCAGTTATAACACTGAAGCTTTCTTT.

In this sample, this clonotype turned up once. CDR3 in DNA: TGTGCCAGCAGTCGAGTGTGGGATTCACCCCTCCACTTT. Translated, it gives CASSRVWDSPLHF. The chain is built from TRBV7-9 and TRBJ1-6; D is unresolved. The germline CDR1 and CDR2 sequences are SEHNR and FQNEAQ (reference sequence). This CDR3 has 13 residues. V was shortened by 6 bases and J by 8 bases, with 11 bases between the two germline ends.

The chain carries TRBV9 and TRBJ2-1; tentatively, D is TRBD1 (5 bases). CDR1 is SGDLS and CDR2 is YYNGEE in the germline V gene. Trimming cost V 0 bases and J 7 bases, with 20 bases left between them. CDR3 length: 17 residues. The CDR3 DNA follows: TGTGCCAGCAGCGTAGGACGGTTAGGGGTTAAAGGGAATGAGCAGTTCTTC. It translates to CASSVGRLGVKGNEQFF.

The chain joins TRBV5-1 to TRBJ2-7; 7 bases fit TRBD2. The germline V gene encodes CDR1 SGHRS and CDR2 YFSETQ. This CDR3 spans 16 amino acids. With V trimmed by 0 bases and J by 3 bases, 9 bases remained unmatched. Here the CDR3 reads CASSLGLQRGYYEQYF. CDR3 bases: TGCGCCAGCAGCTTGGGTCTCCAGCGGGGATACTACGAGCAGTACTTC.

A remark on this clonotype: The missing conserved phenylalanine or tryptophan at the end of this CDR3 makes a read error likely. No DNA is shown, since the ends of the CDR3 on it are uncertain; the CDR3 is the one TCRdb lists. V and J are TRBV7-2 and TRBJ2-4; TRBD1, the table's D call, was not compared with the DNA. The CDR3 is made up of 13 amino acids, end residues included. Looked up from germline, CDR1 is SGHTA and CDR2 is FQGNSA. The CDR3 sequence is CASSHPGGQGREI.

The chain employs TRBV9 and TRBJ1-2, with 7 bases identical to TRBD1. J gave up 7 bases and V 0 bases, and 9 bases lay outside the gene matches. From germline, CDR1 is SGDLS and CDR2 YYNGEE. The CDR3 is made up of 15 amino acids. The CDR3 here is CASSVDQGDLRGYTF. In DNA form, the CDR3 reads TGTGCCAGCAGCGTAGACCAGGGGGACCTCCGTGGCTACACCTTC.

The chain links TRBV5-1 to TRBJ2-7; 8 nucleotides match TRBD1. CDR3 size: 16 residues. Germline CDR1 and CDR2: SGHRS and YFSETQ. Trimming at V came to 1 base and at J to 0 bases, leaving 6 bases not matched to a gene. The DNA for the CDR3 is TGCGCCAGCAGCTTGACAGGGGGAATAGGCTCCTACGAGCAGTACTTC. Amino acid sequence: CASSLTGGIGSYEQYF.

This clonotype came up a few times. The rearrangement joins TRBV29-1 to TRBJ2-7, with D hard to call. The germline CDR1 and CDR2 sequences are SQVTM and ANQGSEA. The CDR3 loop spans 14 amino acids. V was pared by 6 bases and J by 3 bases, with 18 bases between. The CDR3 protein is CSVALTAPLYEQYF. In DNA, the CDR3 is TGCAGCGTCGCCCTGACGGCGCCCCTCTACGAGCAGTACTTC.

The chain has TRBV2 and TRBJ2-7; maybe TRBD1 (5 bases). Germline V gene sequence: CDR1 SNHLY, CDR2 FYNNEI. Trimming took off 1 base at V and 3 bases at J, with 7 bases between the two ends. This CDR3 is 13 amino acids long. CDR3 in DNA: TGTGCCAGCAGTGAAGGGACACGCTACGAGCAGTACTTC. Translation gives CASSEGTRYEQYF.

V gene TRBV12-3 or TRBV12-4 combines with J gene TRBJ2-1; 12 nucleotides line up with TRBD2. The CDR3 extends over 16 amino acids. With V trimmed by 6 bases and J by 5 bases, 8 bases remained unmatched. CDR3 loop: CASSRQRLAGDNEQFF. In nucleotides, the CDR3 is TGTGCCAGCAGCCGCCAGAGACTAGCGGGGGACAATGAGCAGTTCTTC.

In its sample, this clonotype was seen a few times. The chain carries TRBV12-3 or TRBV12-4 and TRBJ2-1; D might be TRBD2 (6 bases). CDR3 length: 15 residues. Trimming removed 4 bases from V and 7 bases from J, with 17 bases in between. The CDR3 reads CASSSLTGLQNEQFF. The CDR3, as DNA: TGTGCCAGCAGTTCGCTAACGGGACTCCAGAATGAGCAGTTCTTC.

The chain employs TRBV30 and TRBJ2-2; 10 bases are a match to TRBD2. Trimming cost V 5 bases and J 7 bases; bases outside gene matches: 10. The CDR3 has 15 residues. Per germline, CDR1 GTSNPN and CDR2 SVGIG (reference sequence). CDR3 region: CAWLSGRSTVGELFF. In DNA, the CDR3 is TGTGCCTGGCTTAGCGGGAGGTCTACTGTCGGGGAGCTGTTTTTT.

The chain employs TRBV24-1 and TRBJ1-2, with 9 nucleotides matching TRBD1. Trimming cost V 3 bases and J 8 bases; bases outside gene matches: 12. CDR3 length: 16 residues. Germline-derived CDR1 and CDR2 are KGHDR and SFDVKD. The CDR3 loop reads CATSDPGQGLFGGYTF. The CDR3 DNA sequence: TGTGCCACCAGTGATCCGGGACAGGGCCTCTTTGGCGGCTACACCTTC.